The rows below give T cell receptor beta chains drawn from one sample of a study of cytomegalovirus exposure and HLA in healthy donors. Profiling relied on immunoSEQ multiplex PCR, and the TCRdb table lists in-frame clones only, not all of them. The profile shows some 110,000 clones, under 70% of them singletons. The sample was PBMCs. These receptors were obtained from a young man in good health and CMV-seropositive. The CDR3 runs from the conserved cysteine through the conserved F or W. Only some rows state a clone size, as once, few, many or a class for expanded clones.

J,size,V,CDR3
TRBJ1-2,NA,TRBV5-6,CASSSGGGYGYTF
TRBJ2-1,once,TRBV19,CASSIVTGLAGNNEQFF
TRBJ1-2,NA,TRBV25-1,CASSEFQGGYTF
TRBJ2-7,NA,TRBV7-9,CAVRTTGLAGGHSSYEQYF
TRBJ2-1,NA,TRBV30,CACLRSGGAEAYNEQFF
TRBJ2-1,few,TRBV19,CASSIARGKQFF
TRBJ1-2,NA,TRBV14,CASSQDGGARGYTF
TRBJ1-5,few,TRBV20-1,CSAHLLGSQHF
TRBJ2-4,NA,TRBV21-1,CASSLEYLCPWERRFKNIQYF
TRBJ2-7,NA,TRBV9,CASSVSREGFHEQYF
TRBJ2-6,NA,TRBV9,CASSVIRAGGQGIASGANVLTF
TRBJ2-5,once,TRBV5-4,CASSRGTSGETQYF
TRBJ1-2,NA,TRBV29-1,CSAEAPLGYTF
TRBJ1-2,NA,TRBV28,CASSLIGTNTGTF
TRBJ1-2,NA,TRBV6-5,CASSYGGEGYGYTF
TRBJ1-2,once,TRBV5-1,CASRRKGQGAKRGPYGYTF
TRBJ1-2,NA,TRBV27,CASSFGANYGYTF
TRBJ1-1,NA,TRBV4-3,CASSQDRGGAFF
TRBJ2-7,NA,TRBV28,CASNQTGKREQYF
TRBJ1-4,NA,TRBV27,CASTHRGEKLFF
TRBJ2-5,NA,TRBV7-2,CASSLGFRQETQYF
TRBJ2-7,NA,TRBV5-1,CASSLALDYEQYF
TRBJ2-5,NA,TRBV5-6,CASSSGLAEETQYF
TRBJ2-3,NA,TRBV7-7,CASSLGQEDTQYF
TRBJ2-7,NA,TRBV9,CASSVWTGEGEQYF
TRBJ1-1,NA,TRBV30,CAWVTGGAEAFF
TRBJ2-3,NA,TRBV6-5,CASTNTDTQYF
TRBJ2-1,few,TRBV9,CASSVPGQGGGNEQFF
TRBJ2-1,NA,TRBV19,CASRGHRDNEQFF
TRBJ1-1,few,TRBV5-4,CASSSVGGMNTEAFF
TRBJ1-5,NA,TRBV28,CASSLPRGRPQHF
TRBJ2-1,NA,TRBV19,CASSIEGLRRGYNEQFF
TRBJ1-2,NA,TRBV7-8,CASSLEAGARYGYTF
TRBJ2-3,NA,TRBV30,CAWSVIGGVPDTQYF
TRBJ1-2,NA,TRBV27,CASSYVGTDYGYTF
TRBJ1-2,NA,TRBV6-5,CASSYSTGDGYTF
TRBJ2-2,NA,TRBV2,CASSSGINTGELFF
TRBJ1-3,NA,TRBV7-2,CASSFLGEAEISSGNTIYF
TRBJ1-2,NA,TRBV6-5,CASSSGTGIMSYGYTF
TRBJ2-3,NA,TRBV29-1,CSVPRGLGTDTQYF
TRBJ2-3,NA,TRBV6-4,CASSMGLAWTDTQYF
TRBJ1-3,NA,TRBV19,CASSMYPGTASGNTIYF
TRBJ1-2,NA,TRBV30,CASTGTTSYGYTF
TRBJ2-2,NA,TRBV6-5,CASSSRTGVSSGELFF
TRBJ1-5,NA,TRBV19,CASSSSMGTDYHQPQHF
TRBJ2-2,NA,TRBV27,CASSLPGLAVNTGELFF
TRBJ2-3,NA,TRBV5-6,CASSLLTGTGKTDTQYF
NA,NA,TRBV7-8,CASSLDYAYEQYF
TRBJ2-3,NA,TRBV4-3,CASSQDLRQWGDTQYF
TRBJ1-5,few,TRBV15,CATSRDKGRGQPQHF
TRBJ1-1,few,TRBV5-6,CASSRTGGTEAFF
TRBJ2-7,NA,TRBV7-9,CASSQLSRPYEQYF
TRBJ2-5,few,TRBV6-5,CASSYSREETQYF
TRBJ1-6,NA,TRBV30,CAWSVQYSPLHF
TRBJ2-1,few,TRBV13,CASSLEGGRINEQFF
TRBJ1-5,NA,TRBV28,CASSLFRQHYSNQPQHF
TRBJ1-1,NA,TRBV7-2,CASSLDRYTEAFF
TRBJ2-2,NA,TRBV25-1,CASSPGQNTGELFF
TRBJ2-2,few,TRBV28,CASSLLTGGNTGELFF
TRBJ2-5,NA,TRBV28,CASSWTGKETQYF